This TCR beta chain was captured by sequencing in a study of blood T cell repertoires in COVID-19. Overall study: Researchers got acute and convalescent COVID-19 samples from the United States, Italy and Spain. From T cells, B-cell-depleted T cells, or PBMCs came the material, which was cDNA or gDNA.

Authors' methods: Amplifying reference gene primers gave estimates of nucleated cell counts. The data were produced by immunoSEQ multiplex PCR, yet TCRdb's version contains in-frame clones alone and is incomplete. V, J and clone size are those of that table, while D and trimming were read from the DNA. The profile shows 90,000 to 140,000 clones, 80% to 85% of them singletons. The germline V and J ends were trimmed by 5 bases and 4 bases, with 8 bases remaining between them. The CDR3 totals 13 residues. Per germline, CDR1 KGHSY and CDR2 FQNENV. What was sequenced was peripheral blood. The chain combines TRBV16 with TRBJ1-4; D is unresolved. This TCR came from an elderly man with acute or convalescent COVID-19. CDR3 region: CASSWQVNEKLFF. The CDR3 nucleotides are TGTGCCAGCAGCTGGCAGGTTAATGAAAAACTGTTTTTT.